The clone carrying this T cell receptor (beta chain) occurred many times. The CDR3 loop spans 14 amino acids. The J segment lost 8 bases and the V segment lost 5 bases, leaving 8 bases of the junction unmatched. Germline values: CDR1 SNHLY, CDR2 FYNNEI. The data stem from a study of T cells of healthy individuals. A single record per CDR3 protein comes from TCRdb applying MiXCR to the 5' RACE reads. This sample has 63,000 or so distinct CDR3 sequences; 16% occur once, and the top ten carry about 4.7%. The chain links TRBV2 to TRBJ1-4; 7 nucleotides agree with TRBD1. The source of this sequence is a human donor in good health. The CDR3 loop is CASSIDREREKLFF. The CDR3 DNA sequence: TGTGCCAGCAGTATAGACAGGGAACGCGAAAAACTGTTTTTT.